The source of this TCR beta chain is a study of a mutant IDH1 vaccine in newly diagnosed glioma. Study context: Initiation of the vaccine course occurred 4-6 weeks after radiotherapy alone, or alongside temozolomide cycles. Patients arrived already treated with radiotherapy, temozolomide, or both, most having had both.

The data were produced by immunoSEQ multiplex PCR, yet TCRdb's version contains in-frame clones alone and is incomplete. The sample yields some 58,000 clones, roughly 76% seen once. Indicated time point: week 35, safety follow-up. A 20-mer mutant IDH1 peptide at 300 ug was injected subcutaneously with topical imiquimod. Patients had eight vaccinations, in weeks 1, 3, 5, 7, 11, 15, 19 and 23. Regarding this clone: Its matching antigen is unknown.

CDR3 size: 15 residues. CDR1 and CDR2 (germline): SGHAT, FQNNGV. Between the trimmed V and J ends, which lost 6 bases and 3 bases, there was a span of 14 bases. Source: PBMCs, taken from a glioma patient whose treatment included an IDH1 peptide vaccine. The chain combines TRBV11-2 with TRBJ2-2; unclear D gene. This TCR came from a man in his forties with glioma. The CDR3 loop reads CASSFAPRDTGELFF. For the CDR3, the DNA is TGTGCCAGCAGTTTCGCCCCTAGGGACACCGGGGAGCTGTTTTTT.